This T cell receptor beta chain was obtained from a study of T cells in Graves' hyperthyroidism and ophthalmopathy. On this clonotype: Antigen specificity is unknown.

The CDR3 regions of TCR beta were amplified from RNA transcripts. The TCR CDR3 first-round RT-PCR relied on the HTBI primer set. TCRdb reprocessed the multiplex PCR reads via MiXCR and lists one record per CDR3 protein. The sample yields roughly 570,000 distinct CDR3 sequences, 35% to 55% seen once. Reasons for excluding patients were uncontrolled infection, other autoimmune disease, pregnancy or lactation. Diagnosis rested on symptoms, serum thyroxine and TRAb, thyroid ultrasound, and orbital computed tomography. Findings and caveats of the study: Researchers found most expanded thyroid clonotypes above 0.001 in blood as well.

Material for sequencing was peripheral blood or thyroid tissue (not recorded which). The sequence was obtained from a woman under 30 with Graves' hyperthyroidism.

CDR3 region: CSVTSGSGSTYEQYF. Written as DNA, the CDR3 is TGCAGCGTTACCAGTGGTAGCGGGAGTACCTACGAGCAGTACTTC. The chain joins TRBV29-1 to TRBJ2-7, with 9 bases lining up with TRBD2. From germline, CDR1 is SQVTM and CDR2 ANQGSEA. This CDR3 contains 15 residues. With V trimmed by 5 bases and J by 2 bases, 10 bases remained unmatched.